The 18 T cell receptor beta chains below were found in one sample sequenced in a study of T cell repertoires in cytomegalovirus infection (dated by TCRdb to about 2019). Sequencer: Illumina HiSeq 1500. TCRdb cleaned the public reads at Q25 with fastp, built clones with MiXCR and kept in-frame beta chains. Identical CDR3 proteins give one entry, which carries the most common genes and DNA. This sample holds 150,000 to 200,000 distinct CDR3 sequences; 13% to 15% were observed only once. Roughly a quarter of the sample is held by the ten biggest clonotypes. The sample consisted of PBMCs. These receptors came from a human donor in good health (CMV status not recorded). Some clones in this sample may be carry-over from other donors' samples.

V is TRBV11-1 and J is TRBJ2-7, with D tentatively TRBD1 (7 bases). With 5 bases removed from V and 6 bases from J, the gap between germline ends came to 20 bases. The CDR3 has 15 residues. CDR1 is SGHAT and CDR2 is FQDESV in the germline V gene (reference sequence). The CDR3 bases are TGTGCCAGCAGCATGAGGAGGGGGCACGCCGGCGAGCAGTACTTC. Its translation is CASSMRRGHAGEQYF.

This clonotype was counted at least ten times. The rearrangement uses TRBV7-2 and TRBJ2-1; 7 nucleotides match TRBD1. This CDR3 spans 18 amino acids. V was pared by 5 bases and J by 5 bases, with 18 bases of the junction left unmatched. Per the germline V gene, CDR1 is SGHTA and CDR2 is FQGNSA. CDR3 sequence reads: CASSPFPGLGGPDNEQFF. CDR3 DNA: TGTGCCAGCAGCCCTTTCCCCGGATTAGGGGGCCCTGACAATGAGCAGTTCTTC.

The CDR3 region is CASSPPRLAAYNEQFF. The CDR3 bases are TGTGCCAGCAGTCCCCCCAGACTAGCGGCTTACAATGAGCAGTTCTTC. J is TRBJ2-1 and V is TRBV27; TRBD2 aligns across 9 bases. CDR1 is MNHEY, CDR2 SMNVEV, per germline (reference sequence). V gave up 5 bases and J gave up 4 bases; unmatched junction bases: 9. The CDR3 has 16 amino acids.

Ten or more counts support this clonotype. The junction differs from germline at one of its ends, possibly a read error. The J gene is TRBJ2-1, the V gene TRBV7-6, with TRBD1 as a possible D gene (5 bases). Looked up from germline, CDR1 is SGHVS and CDR2 is FNYEAQ. This CDR3 has 15 amino acids. CDR3 amino acids: CASSYGHSPYDEQFF. For the CDR3, the DNA is TGTGCCAGCAGCTACGGACATTCACCCTACGATGAGCAGTTCTTC.

A few counts support this clonotype. This rearrangement joins TRBV5-4 to TRBJ2-3, with D perhaps assigned TRBD1 or TRBD2 (5 bases each). Germline CDR1 is SGHNT and CDR2 is YYREEE (reference sequence). Deletions cut 4 bases from V and 2 bases from J, with 11 bases between. CDR3 length: 14 amino acids. The CDR3, as DNA: TGTGCCAGCAGCCCTGGGACGAACACAGATACGCAGTATTTT. Encoded protein: CASSPGTNTDTQYF.

This clonotype was seen more than once but under ten times. The gene calls are TRBV6-5 and TRBJ2-7, with TRBD1 matching over 10 bases. V dropped 5 bases and J dropped 7; count of bases not matched to a gene: 8. The CDR3 is 14 residues long. CDR1 MNHEY and CDR2 SVGAGI come from the germline V gene. DNA of the CDR3: TGTGCCAGCAGTCGCCGGGACAGGGGCGGGGAGCAGTACTTC. This gives the protein CASSRRDRGGEQYF.

This clonotype was found many times. The rearrangement uses TRBV6-5 and TRBJ2-7; 10 nucleotides line up with TRBD1. From germline, CDR1 is MNHEY and CDR2 SVGAGI. This CDR3 comprises 13 residues. J gave up 6 bases and V 6 bases, and 5 bases lay outside the gene matches. In nucleotides, the CDR3 is TGTGCCAGCAGAACCGGGACAGGGGTCGAGCAGTACTTC. It translates to CASRTGTGVEQYF.

In its sample, this clonotype was seen a few times. The chain uses TRBV14 and TRBJ1-1, with 7 positions matching TRBD1. Trimming cost V 4 bases and J 3 bases; bases outside gene matches: 11. The CDR3 length is 16 residues. Germline values: CDR1 SGHDN, CDR2 FVKESK. This CDR3 reads CASSPMTGQGHTEAFF. CDR3 in DNA: TGTGCCAGCAGCCCAATGACAGGGCAGGGACACACTGAAGCTTTCTTT.

This clonotype has just a few counts. V is TRBV20-1 and J is TRBJ2-7; 9 bases fit TRBD2. Trimming cost V 3 bases and J 1 base; bases outside gene matches: 10. CDR3 length: 16 amino acids. Germline values: CDR1 DFQATT, CDR2 SNEGSKA (reference sequence). CDR3 amino acids: CSASSRHSGRSYEQYF. As DNA, the CDR3 is TGCAGTGCTAGTTCCCGCCACAGCGGGAGGTCCTACGAGCAGTACTTC.

This clonotype was seen more than once but under ten times. The junction and the germline gene differ at one end; a read error may be behind it. This chain links TRBV29-1 with TRBJ2-7, with 8 bases fitting TRBD1. Per the germline V gene, CDR1 is SQVTM and CDR2 is ANQGSEA. CDR3 size: 13 residues. The DNA of the CDR3 is TGCAGCGTTGACTCAGGGGGCTCCAACGAGCAGTACTTC. It encodes CSVDSGGSNEQYF.

The chain couples TRBV5-1 to TRBJ1-3; the D is unclear. The CDR3 length is 17 residues. The V gene lost 3 bases and the J gene lost 0 bases, with 16 bases spanning the gap. Germline V gene data show CDR1 as SGHRS and CDR2 as YFSETQ. CDR3 protein: CASSSQPTGTSGNTIYF. As DNA, the CDR3 is TGCGCCAGCAGCTCCCAGCCTACCGGAACCTCTGGAAACACCATATATTTT.

This clonotype came up a few times. An end of the junction differs from the germline gene, which may be a read error. The chain uses TRBV5-1 and TRBJ1-1; D uncertain. Germline CDR1 reads SGHRS; CDR2 reads YFSETQ. The CDR3 runs to 11 residues. CDR3 protein: CASRLGLEAFF. In nucleotides, the CDR3 is TGCGCCAGCAGGTTGGGTCTTGAAGCTTTCTTT.

Ten or more counts support this clonotype. CDR3 region: CASSLIGTGSDEQFF. The DNA for the CDR3 is TGTGCCAGCAGTTTAATTGGGACAGGGAGCGATGAGCAGTTCTTC. The chain joins TRBV28 to TRBJ2-1; TRBD1 agrees at 9 bases. This CDR3 has 15 amino acids. Germline V CDR1 and CDR2: MDHEN, SYDVKM. V lost 2 bases, J lost 8 bases, and 7 bases stayed unmatched.

In this sample, this clonotype turned up many times. This sequence joins TRBV6-1 and TRBJ2-7, with D hard to call. The V gene lost 6 bases and the J gene lost 3 bases, with 15 bases spanning the gap. The CDR3 covers 14 residues. Per the germline V gene, CDR1 is MNHNS and CDR2 is SASEGT. The CDR3 is CASSDDRKFYEQYF. The CDR3 DNA reads TGTGCCAGCAGCGACGATAGAAAATTCTACGAGCAGTACTTC.

This clonotype has ten or more counts. CDR3 amino acids: CASSYRRGNDGNQPQHF. The CDR3 nucleotides are TGTGCCAGCAGTTATCGAAGGGGCAATGATGGCAATCAGCCCCAGCATTTT. This rearrangement joins TRBV6-2 or TRBV6-3 to TRBJ1-5; tentative D call: TRBD1 (5 bases). Germline V lookup: CDR1 MNHEY, CDR2 SVGEGT. CDR3 length equals 17 residues. Deletions cut 3 bases from V and 2 bases from J, with 17 bases between.

The gene calls are TRBV19 and TRBJ2-1; 13 positions match TRBD2. CDR3 length equals 15 residues. Germline trimming cut 7 bases from V and 4 bases from J; bases unmatched to any gene: 4. Per germline, CDR1 LNHDA and CDR2 SQIVND (reference sequence). The CDR3 sequence: CASTRTSGGYNEQFF. The CDR3 bases are TGTGCCAGTACCAGGACTAGCGGGGGATACAATGAGCAGTTCTTC.

There are many counts of this clonotype. V usage is TRBV24-1 and J usage is TRBJ1-3; D unclear. The CDR3 is made up of 16 amino acids. The V and J ends lost 0 bases and 4 bases respectively, with 12 bases between them. Germline V CDR1 and CDR2: KGHDR, SFDVKD. Here the CDR3 DNA reads TGTGCCACCAGTGATTTGGGGGAACGCCTCGGAAACACCATATATTTT. Translation gives CATSDLGERLGNTIYF.

Ten or more counts support this clonotype. V gene TRBV28 combines with J gene TRBJ1-3; a weak D match, TRBD1 (6 bases). Germline V lookup: CDR1 MDHEN, CDR2 SYDVKM. Trimming took off 10 bases at V and 2 bases at J, with 12 bases between the two ends. The CDR3 contains 13 residues. The CDR3 nucleotides are TGTGCCACGAATACAGGGACTGGAAACACCATATATTTT. As protein: CATNTGTGNTIYF.